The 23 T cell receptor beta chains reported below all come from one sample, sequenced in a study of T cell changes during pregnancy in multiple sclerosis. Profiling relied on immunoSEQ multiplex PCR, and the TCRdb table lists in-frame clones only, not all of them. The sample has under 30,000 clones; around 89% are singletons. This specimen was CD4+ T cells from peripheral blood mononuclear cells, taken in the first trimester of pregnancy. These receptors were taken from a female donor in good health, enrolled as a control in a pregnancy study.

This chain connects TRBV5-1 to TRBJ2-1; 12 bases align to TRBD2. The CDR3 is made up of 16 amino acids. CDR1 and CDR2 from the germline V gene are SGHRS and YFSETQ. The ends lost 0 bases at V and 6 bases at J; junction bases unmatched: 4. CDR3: CASSLGLAGVSNEQFF. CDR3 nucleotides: TGCGCCAGCAGCTTGGGACTAGCGGGAGTCTCCAATGAGCAGTTCTTC.

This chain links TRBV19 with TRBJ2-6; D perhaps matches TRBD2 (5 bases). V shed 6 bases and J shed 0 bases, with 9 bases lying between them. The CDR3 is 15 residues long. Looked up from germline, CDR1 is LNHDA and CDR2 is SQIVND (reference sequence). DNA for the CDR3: TGTGCCAGTAGCGCGGGTCTCTCTGGGGCCAACGTCCTGACTTTC. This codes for CASSAGLSGANVLTF. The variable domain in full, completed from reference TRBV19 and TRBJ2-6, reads DGGITQSPKYLFRKEGQNVTLSCEQNLNHDAMYWYRQDPGQGLRLIYYSQIVNDFQKGDIAEGYSVSREKKESFPLTVTSAQKNPTAFYLCASSAGLSGANVLTFGAGSRLTVL.

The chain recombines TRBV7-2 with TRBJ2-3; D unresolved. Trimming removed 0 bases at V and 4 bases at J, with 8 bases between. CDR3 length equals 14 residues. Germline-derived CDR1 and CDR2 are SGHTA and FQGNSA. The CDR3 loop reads CASSLAALSDTQYF. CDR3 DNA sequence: TGTGCCAGCAGCTTAGCGGCCCTCTCAGATACGCAGTATTTT.

The CDR3 protein is CASSQTGGREETQYF. CDR3 bases: TGCGCCAGCAGTCAAACAGGGGGCCGGGAAGAGACCCAGTACTTC. This chain links TRBV5-1 with TRBJ2-5, with 9 positions matching TRBD1. The CDR3 spans 15 residues. Losses at the gene ends were 5 bases for V and 3 bases for J; bases not matched to a gene: 8. Germline V CDR1 and CDR2: SGHRS, YFSETQ.

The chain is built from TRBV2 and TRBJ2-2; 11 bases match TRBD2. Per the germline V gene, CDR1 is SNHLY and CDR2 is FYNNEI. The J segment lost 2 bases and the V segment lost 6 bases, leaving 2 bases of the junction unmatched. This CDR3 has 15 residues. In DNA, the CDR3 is TGTGCCAGCAGACTAGCGGGGGCCAACACCGGGGAGCTGTTTTTT. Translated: CASRLAGANTGELFF. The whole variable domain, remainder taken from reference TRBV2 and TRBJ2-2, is EPEVTQTPSHQVTQMGQEVILRCVPISNHLYFYWYRQILGQKVEFLVSFYNNEISEKSEIFDDQFSVERPDGSNFTLKIRSTKLEDSAMYFCASRLAGANTGELFFGEGSRLTVL.

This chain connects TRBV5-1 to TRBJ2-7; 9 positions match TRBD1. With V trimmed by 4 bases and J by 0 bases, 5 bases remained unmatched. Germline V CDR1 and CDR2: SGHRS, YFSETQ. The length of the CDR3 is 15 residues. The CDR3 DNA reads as TGCGCCAGCAGCCCCGCGACAGGGGGCTCCTACGAGCAGTACTTC. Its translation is CASSPATGGSYEQYF.

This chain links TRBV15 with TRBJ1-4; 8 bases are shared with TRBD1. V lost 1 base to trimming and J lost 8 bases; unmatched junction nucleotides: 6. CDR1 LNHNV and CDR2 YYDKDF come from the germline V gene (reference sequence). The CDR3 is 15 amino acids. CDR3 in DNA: TGTGCCACCAGCAGAGTCCTGACAGGGGAAGAAAAACTGTTTTTT. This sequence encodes CATSRVLTGEEKLFF.

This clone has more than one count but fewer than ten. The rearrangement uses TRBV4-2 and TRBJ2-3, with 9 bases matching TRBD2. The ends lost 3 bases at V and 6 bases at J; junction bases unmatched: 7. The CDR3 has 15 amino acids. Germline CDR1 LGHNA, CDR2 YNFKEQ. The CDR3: CASSQTGGGADTQYF. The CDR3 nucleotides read TGTGCCAGCAGCCAGACGGGCGGGGGGGCGGATACGCAGTATTTT.

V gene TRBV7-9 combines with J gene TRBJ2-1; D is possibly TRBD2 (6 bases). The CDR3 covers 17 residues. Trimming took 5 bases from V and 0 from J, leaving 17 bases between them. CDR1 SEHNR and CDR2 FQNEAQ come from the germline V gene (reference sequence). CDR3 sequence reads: CASSPHVARGSYNEQFF. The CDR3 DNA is TGTGCCAGCAGCCCCCACGTAGCGCGGGGCTCCTACAATGAGCAGTTCTTC.

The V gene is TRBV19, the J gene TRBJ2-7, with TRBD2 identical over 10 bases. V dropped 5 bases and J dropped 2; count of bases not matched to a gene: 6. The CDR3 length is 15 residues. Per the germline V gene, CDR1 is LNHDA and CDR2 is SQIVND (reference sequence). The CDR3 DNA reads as TGTGCCAGTAGTTCGGGACTAGCGCAAACCTACGAGCAGTACTTC. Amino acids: CASSSGLAQTYEQYF.

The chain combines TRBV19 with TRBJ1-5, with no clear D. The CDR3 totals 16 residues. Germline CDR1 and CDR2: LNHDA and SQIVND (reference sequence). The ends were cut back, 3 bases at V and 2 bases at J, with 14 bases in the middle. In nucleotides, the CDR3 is TGTGCCAGTAGTATTACCGGCCAGAGGGGCAATCAGCCCCAGCATTTT. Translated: CASSITGQRGNQPQHF.

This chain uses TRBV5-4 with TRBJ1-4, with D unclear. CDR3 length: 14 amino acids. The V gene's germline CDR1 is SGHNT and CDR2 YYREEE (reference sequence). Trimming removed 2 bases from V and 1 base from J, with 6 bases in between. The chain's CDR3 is CASSFGGTNEKLFF. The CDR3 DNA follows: TGTGCCAGCAGCTTTGGAGGAACTAATGAAAAACTGTTTTTT.

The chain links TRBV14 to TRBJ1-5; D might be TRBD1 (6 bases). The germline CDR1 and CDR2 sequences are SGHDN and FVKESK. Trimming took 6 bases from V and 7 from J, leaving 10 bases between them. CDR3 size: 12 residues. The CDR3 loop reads CASSRTGQPQHF. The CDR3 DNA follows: TGTGCCAGCAGTCGAACAGGGCAGCCCCAGCATTTT.

The CDR3 DNA reads TGTGCCAGCCATACCACAGGGTCTGGGGAGCAGTACTTC. Its protein is CASHTTGSGEQYF. The rearrangement uses TRBV27 and TRBJ2-7; D might be TRBD1 (6 bases). Trimming left V 8 bases short and J 7 bases short, with 18 bases between. The CDR3 extends over 13 amino acids. The germline CDR1 and CDR2 sequences are MNHEY and SMNVEV (reference sequence).

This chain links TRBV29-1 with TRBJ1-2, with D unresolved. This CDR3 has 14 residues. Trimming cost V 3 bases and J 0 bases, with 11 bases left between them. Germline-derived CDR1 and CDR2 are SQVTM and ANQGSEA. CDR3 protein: CSVEPSAANYGYTF. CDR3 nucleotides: TGCAGCGTTGAGCCGTCAGCGGCTAACTATGGCTACACCTTC.

CDR3 in amino acids: CASSRNRETEAFF. The CDR3 bases are TGTGCCAGCAGCAGAAACAGGGAGACTGAAGCTTTCTTT. The rearrangement joins TRBV9 to TRBJ1-1, with D tentatively TRBD1 (6 bases). The CDR3 covers 13 residues. The germline V gene encodes CDR1 SGDLS and CDR2 YYNGEE. Trimming cost V 4 bases and J 5 bases, with 12 bases left between them. The whole variable domain, filled in from reference TRBV9 and TRBJ1-1, reads DSGVTQTPKHLITATGQRVTLRCSPRSGDLSVYWYQQSLDQGLQFLIQYYNGEERAKGNILERFSAQQFPDLHSELNLSSLELGDSALYFCASSRNRETEAFFGQGTRLTVV.

The CDR3 spells CASSPFREGLAEAFF. CDR3 nucleotide sequence: TGTGCCAGTAGCCCCTTCCGGGAGGGTTTGGCTGAAGCTTTCTTT. The chain has TRBV19 and TRBJ1-1; D call uncertain. The V end was cut by 6 bases, the J end by 6 bases, with 20 bases between. CDR3 size: 15 residues. In germline, CDR1 is LNHDA, CDR2 SQIVND (reference sequence).

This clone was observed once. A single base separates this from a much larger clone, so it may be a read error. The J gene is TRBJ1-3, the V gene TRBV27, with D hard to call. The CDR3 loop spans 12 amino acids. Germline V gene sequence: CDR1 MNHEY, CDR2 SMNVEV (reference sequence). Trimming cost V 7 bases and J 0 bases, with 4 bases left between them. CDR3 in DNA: TGTGCCAGCACCCACTCTGGAAACACCATATATTTT. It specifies CASTHSGNTIYF.

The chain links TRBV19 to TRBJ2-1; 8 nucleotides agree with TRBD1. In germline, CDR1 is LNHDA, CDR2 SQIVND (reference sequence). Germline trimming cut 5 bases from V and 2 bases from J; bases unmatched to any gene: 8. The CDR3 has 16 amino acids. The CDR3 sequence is CASSASGTGAYNEQFF. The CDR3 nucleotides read TGTGCCAGTAGTGCCTCCGGGACAGGAGCCTACAATGAGCAGTTCTTC. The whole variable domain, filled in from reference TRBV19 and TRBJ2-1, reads DGGITQSPKYLFRKEGQNVTLSCEQNLNHDAMYWYRQDPGQGLRLIYYSQIVNDFQKGDIAEGYSVSREKKESFPLTVTSAQKNPTAFYLCASSASGTGAYNEQFFGPGTRLTVL.

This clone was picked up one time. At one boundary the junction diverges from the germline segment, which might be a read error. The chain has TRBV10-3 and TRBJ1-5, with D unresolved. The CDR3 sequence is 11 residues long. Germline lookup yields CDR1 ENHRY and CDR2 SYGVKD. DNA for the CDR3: TGTGCCATCGGTGAAGGAGAGCCCCAGCATTTT. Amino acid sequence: CAIGEGEPQHF.

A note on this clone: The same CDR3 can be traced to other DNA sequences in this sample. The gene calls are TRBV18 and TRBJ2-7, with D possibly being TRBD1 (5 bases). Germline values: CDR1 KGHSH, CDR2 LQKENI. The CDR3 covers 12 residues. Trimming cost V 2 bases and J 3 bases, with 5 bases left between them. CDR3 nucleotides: TGTGCCAGCTCACCAGACAGCTACGAGCAGTACTTC. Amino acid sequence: CASSPDSYEQYF.

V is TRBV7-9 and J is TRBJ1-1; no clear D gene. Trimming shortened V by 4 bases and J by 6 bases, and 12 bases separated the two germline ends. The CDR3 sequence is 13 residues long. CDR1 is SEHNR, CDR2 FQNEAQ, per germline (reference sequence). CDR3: CASSYQDFAEAFF. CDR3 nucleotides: TGTGCCAGCAGCTACCAGGATTTTGCTGAAGCTTTCTTT.

The CDR3 here is CASNLRDTDTQYF. The CDR3 nucleotides are TGCGCCAGCAACCTACGGGACACAGATACGCAGTATTTT. The chain uses TRBV5-1 and TRBJ2-3, with TRBD2 as a possible D gene (5 bases). Germline values: CDR1 SGHRS, CDR2 YFSETQ. This CDR3 is built from 13 residues. With 6 bases removed from V and 2 bases from J, the gap between germline ends came to 10 bases.